This TCR beta chain came from a study of cytomegalovirus exposure and HLA in healthy donors. The CDR3 is 15 residues long. Trimming took off 0 bases at V and 6 bases at J, with 16 bases between the two ends. The germline gives CDR1 SGHRS, CDR2 YFSETQ. Both 60 Vbeta primers and 13 Jbeta primers went into the PCR. Method: immunoSEQ multiplex PCR; TCRdb's copy keeps in-frame clones and lacks some. The sample consists of around 150,000 clones, roughly 80% of them appearing once. Details on this clone: Its cognate antigen is unknown.

Overall study findings and caveats: Some V segments, including TRBV6-2 and TRBV6-3, were excluded as indistinguishable. It emerged from a later analysis that several of the most significant clusters appeared to be linked to common viral pathogens. In a later analysis, most CMV-associated TCR beta chains appeared HLA-restricted.

The source material was PBMCs. V is TRBV5-1 and J is TRBJ2-7; maybe TRBD1 (5 bases). The sequence was collected from a man aged 30 to 45 in good health and CMV-seropositive. CDR3 in amino acids: CASSLDRSPLIEQYF. The CDR3 DNA reads as TGCGCCAGCAGCTTGGACAGGTCGCCTCTTATCGAGCAGTACTTC. The whole variable domain, remainder taken from reference TRBV5-1 and TRBJ2-7, is KAGVTQTPRYLIKTRGQQVTLSCSPISGHRSVSWYQQTPGQGLQFLFEYFSETQRNKGNFPGRFSGRQFSNSRSEMNVSTLELGDSALYLCASSLDRSPLIEQYFGPGTRLTVT.